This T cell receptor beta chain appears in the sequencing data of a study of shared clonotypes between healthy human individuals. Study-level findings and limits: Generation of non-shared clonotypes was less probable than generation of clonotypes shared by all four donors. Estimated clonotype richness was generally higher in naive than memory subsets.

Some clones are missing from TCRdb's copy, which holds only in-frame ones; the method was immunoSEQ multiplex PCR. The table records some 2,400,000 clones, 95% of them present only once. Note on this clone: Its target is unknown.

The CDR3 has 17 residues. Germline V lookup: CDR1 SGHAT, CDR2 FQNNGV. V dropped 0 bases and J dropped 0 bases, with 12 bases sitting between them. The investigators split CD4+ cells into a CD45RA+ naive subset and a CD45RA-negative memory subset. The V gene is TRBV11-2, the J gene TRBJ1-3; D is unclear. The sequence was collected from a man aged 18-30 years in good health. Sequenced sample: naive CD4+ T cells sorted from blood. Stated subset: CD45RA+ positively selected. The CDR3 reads CASSLDRIQSSGNTIYF. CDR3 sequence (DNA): TGTGCCAGCAGCTTAGATCGGATACAATCCTCTGGAAACACCATATATTTT.